This entry features one T cell receptor beta chain sequence. TCRdb's table, derived via immunoSEQ multiplex PCR, lists solely in-frame clones and lacks some. The sample contains about 120,000 clones, about nine tenths of which appear only once. This sample was taken from a study of T cell responses to AZD1222 COVID-19 vaccine. Trimming removed 5 bases from V and 5 bases from J, with 19 bases in between. This CDR3 is 15 amino acids long. CDR1 and CDR2 (germline): MDHEN, SYDVKM. This specimen consisted of peripheral blood, obtained 28 days after the second dose of the MenACWY control vaccine. This TCR came from an adult who received the MenACWY meningococcal vaccine as a control. The rearrangement uses TRBV28 and TRBJ2-7, with D perhaps assigned TRBD1 or TRBD2 (6 bases each). In DNA form, the CDR3 reads TGTGCCAGCAGTAGGGGGACGGGGGCGCGGGACGAGCAGTACTTC. Translated, it gives CASSRGTGARDEQYF.